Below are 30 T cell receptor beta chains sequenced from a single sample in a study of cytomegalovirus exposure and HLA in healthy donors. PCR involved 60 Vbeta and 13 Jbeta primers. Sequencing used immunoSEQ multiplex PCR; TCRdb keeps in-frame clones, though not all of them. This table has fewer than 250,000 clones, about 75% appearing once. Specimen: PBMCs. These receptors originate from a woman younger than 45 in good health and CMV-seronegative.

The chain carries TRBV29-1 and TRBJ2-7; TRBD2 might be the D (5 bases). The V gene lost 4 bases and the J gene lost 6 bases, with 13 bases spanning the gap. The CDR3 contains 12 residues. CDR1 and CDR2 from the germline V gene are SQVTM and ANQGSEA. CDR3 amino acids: CSVVEGGSEQYF. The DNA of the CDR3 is TGCAGCGTTGTCGAGGGCGGTTCCGAGCAGTACTTC.

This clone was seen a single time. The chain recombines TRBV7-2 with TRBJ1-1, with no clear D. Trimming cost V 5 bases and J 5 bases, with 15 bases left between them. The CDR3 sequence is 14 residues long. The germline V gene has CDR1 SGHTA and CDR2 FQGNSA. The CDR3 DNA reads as TGTGCCAGCAGCCTCGTGACGGAGAGAACTGAAGCTTTCTTT. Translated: CASSLVTERTEAFF.

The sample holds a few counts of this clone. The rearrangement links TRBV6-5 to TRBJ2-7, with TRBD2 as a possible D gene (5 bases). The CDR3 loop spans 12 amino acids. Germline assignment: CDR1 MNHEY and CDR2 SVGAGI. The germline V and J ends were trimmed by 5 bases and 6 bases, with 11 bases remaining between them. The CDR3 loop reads CASSEPRGEQYF. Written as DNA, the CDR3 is TGTGCCAGCAGTGAACCTCGGGGCGAGCAGTACTTC.

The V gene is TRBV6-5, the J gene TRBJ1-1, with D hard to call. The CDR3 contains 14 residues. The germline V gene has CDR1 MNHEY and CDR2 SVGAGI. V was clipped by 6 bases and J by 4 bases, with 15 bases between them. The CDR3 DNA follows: TGTGCCAGCAGCCCTACCGACTTGGGCACTGAAGCTTTCTTT. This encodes CASSPTDLGTEAFF.

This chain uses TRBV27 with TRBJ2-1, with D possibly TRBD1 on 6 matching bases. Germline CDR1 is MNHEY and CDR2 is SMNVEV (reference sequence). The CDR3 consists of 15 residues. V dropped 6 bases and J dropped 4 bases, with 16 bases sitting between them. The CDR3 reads CASSFQGRGYNEQFF. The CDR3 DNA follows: TGTGCCAGCAGCTTCCAAGGAAGGGGGTACAATGAGCAGTTCTTC.

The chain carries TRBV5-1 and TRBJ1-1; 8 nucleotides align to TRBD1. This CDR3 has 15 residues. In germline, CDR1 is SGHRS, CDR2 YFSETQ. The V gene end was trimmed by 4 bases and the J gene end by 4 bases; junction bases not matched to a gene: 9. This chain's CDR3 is CASSPMTGAGTEAFF. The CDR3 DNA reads TGCGCCAGCAGCCCGATGACAGGGGCGGGCACTGAAGCTTTCTTT.

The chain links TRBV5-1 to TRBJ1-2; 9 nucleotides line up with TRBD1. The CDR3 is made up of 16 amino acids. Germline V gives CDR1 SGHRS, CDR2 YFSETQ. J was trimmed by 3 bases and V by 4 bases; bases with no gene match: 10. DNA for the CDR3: TGCGCCAGCAGCCTAGGGACAGGGCGGGGGGACTATGGCTACACCTTC. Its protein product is CASSLGTGRGDYGYTF.

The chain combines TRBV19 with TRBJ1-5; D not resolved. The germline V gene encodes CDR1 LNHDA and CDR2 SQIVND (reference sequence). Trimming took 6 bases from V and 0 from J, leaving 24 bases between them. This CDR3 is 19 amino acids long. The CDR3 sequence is CASSPTADRRSRSNQPQHF. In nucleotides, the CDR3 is TGTGCCAGTAGCCCCACGGCGGATCGTCGGAGTCGTAGCAATCAGCCCCAGCATTTT.

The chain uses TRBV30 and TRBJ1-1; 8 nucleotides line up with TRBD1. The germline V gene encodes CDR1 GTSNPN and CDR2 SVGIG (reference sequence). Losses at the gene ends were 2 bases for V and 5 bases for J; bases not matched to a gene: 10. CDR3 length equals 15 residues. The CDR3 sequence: CAWSRGGQGGTEAFF. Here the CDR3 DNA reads TGTGCCTGGAGTAGAGGAGGACAGGGTGGTACTGAAGCTTTCTTT.

This CDR3 reads CASSSGGLYNEQFF. CDR3 in DNA: TGTGCCAGCAGCTCCGGGGGGCTCTACAATGAGCAGTTCTTC. The rearrangement joins TRBV7-2 to TRBJ2-1; the D gene is possibly TRBD2 (7 bases). Germline CDR1 is SGHTA and CDR2 is FQGNSA. V was trimmed by 4 bases and J by 3 bases, leaving 10 bases between them. The CDR3 has 14 amino acids. The entire variable domain, with the rest obtained from reference TRBV7-2 and TRBJ2-1, is as follows: GAGVSQSPSNKVTEKGKDVELRCDPISGHTALYWYRQSLGQGLEFLIYFQGNSAPDKSGLPSDRFSAERTGGSVSTLTIQRTQQEDSAVYLCASSSGGLYNEQFFGPGTRLTVL.

In DNA form, the CDR3 reads TGTGCCAGCAGCGCTTACAGGGGCGTCTACACTGAAGCTTTCTTT. Its protein is CASSAYRGVYTEAFF. J is TRBJ1-1 and V is TRBV5-6; TRBD1 matches 7 bases. There are 15 residues in the CDR3. Germline V lookup: CDR1 SGHDT, CDR2 YYEEEE. V gave up 4 bases and J gave up 3 bases; unmatched junction bases: 9.

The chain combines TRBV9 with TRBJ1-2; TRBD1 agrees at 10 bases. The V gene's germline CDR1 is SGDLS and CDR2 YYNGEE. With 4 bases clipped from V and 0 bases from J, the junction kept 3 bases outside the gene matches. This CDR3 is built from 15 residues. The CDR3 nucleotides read TGTGCCAGCAGCAAAGGACAGGGGGCTAACTATGGCTACACCTTC. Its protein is CASSKGQGANYGYTF.

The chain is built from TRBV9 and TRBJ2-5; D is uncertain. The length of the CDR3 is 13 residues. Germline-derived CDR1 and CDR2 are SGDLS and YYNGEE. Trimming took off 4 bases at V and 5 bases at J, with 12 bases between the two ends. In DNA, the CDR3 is TGTGCCAGCAGCCCAGAGGCGTTTGAGACCCAGTACTTC. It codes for CASSPEAFETQYF.

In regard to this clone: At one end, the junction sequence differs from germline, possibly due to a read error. CDR3 nucleotides: TGTTCCAGCAGCCCTTATAGCGAGACCCAGTACTTC. Residues: CSSSPYSETQYF. The rearrangement joins TRBV7-9 to TRBJ2-5; no reliable D call. CDR3 length equals 12 residues. Germline assignment: CDR1 SEHNR and CDR2 FQNEAQ (reference sequence).

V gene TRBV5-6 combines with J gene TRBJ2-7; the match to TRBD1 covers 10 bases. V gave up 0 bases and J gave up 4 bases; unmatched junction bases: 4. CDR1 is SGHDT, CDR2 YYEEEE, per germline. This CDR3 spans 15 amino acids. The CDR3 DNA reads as TGTGCCAGCAGCTTGGCCGGGACAGGGGTGTACGAGCAGTACTTC. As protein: CASSLAGTGVYEQYF.

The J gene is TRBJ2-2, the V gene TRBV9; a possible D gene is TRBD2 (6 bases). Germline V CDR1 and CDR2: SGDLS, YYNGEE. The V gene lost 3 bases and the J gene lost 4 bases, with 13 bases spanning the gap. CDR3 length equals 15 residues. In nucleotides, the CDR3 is TGTGCCAGCAGCGGCCTTGACGGGGGCACCGGGGAGCTGTTTTTT. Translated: CASSGLDGGTGELFF.

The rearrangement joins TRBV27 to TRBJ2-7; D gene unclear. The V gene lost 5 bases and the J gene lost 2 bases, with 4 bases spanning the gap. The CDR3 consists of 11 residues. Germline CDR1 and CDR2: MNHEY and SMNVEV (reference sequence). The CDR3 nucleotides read TGTGCCAGCAGTGACACCTACGAGCAGTACTTC. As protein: CASSDTYEQYF.

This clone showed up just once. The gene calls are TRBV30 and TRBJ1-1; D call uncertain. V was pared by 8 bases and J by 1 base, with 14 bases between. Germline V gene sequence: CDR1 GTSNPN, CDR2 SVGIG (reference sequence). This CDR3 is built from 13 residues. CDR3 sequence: CAGGRYRNTEAFF. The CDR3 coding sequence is TGTGCCGGAGGGCGTTATAGGAACACTGAAGCTTTCTTT. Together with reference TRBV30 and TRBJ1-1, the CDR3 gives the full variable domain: SQTIHQWPATLVQPVGSPLSLECTVEGTSNPNLYWYRQAAGRGLQLLFYSVGIGQISSEVPQNLSASRPQDRQFILSSKKLLLSDSGFYLCAGGRYRNTEAFFGQGTRLTVV.

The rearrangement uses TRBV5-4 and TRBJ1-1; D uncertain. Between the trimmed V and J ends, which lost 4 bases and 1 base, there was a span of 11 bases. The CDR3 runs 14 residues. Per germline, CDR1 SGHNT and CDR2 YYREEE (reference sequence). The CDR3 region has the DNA TGTGCCAGCAGCACCTACGAGGGGAACACTGAAGCTTTCTTT. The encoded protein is CASSTYEGNTEAFF.

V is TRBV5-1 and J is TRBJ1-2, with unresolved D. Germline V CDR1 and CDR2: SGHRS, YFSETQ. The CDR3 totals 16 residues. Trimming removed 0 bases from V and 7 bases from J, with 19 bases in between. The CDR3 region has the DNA TGCGCCAGCAGCTTGGAAGGCGCACCCGAGGTGGGTGGCTACACCTTC. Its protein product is CASSLEGAPEVGGYTF. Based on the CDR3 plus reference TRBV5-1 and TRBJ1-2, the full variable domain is KAGVTQTPRYLIKTRGQQVTLSCSPISGHRSVSWYQQTPGQGLQFLFEYFSETQRNKGNFPGRFSGRQFSNSRSEMNVSTLELGDSALYLCASSLEGAPEVGGYTFGSGTRLTVV.

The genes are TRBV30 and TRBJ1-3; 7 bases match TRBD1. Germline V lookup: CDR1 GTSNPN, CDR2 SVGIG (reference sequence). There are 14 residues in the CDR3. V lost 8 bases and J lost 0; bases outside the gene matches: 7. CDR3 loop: CAISGTASGNTIYF. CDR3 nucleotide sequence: TGTGCCATATCCGGGACAGCCTCTGGAAACACCATATATTTT.

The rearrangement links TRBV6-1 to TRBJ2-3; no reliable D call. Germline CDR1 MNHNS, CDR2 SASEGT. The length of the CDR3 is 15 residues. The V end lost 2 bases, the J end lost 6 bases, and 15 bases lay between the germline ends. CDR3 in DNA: TGTGCCAGCAGTGAACTCTCCGCGGCCGTGGATACGCAGTATTTT. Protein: CASSELSAAVDTQYF.

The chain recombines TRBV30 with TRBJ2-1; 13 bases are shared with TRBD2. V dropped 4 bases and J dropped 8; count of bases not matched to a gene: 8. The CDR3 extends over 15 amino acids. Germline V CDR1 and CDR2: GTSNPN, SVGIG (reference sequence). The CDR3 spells CAWTGGTSGVHEQFF. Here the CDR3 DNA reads TGTGCCTGGACCGGGGGGACTAGCGGGGTCCATGAGCAGTTCTTC. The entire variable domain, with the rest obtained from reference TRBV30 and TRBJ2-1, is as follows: SQTIHQWPATLVQPVGSPLSLECTVEGTSNPNLYWYRQAAGRGLQLLFYSVGIGQISSEVPQNLSASRPQDRQFILSSKKLLLSDSGFYLCAWTGGTSGVHEQFFGPGTRLTVL.

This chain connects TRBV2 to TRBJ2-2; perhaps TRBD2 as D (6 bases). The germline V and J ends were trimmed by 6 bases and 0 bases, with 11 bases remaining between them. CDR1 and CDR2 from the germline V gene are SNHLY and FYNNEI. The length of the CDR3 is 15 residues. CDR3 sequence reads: CASRKTGANTGELFF. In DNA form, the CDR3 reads TGTGCCAGCAGGAAGACGGGGGCGAACACCGGGGAGCTGTTTTTT.

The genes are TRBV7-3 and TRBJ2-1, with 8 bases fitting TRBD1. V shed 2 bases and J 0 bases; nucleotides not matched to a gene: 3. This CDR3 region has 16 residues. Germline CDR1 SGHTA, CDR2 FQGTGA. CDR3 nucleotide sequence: TGTGCCAGCAGCTTACAGGGGGCTAGCTCCTACAATGAGCAGTTCTTC. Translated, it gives CASSLQGASSYNEQFF.

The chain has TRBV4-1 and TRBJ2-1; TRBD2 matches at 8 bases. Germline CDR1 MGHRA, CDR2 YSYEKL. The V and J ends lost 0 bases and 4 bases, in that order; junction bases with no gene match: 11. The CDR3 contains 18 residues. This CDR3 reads CASSQEAPLSGVYNEQFF. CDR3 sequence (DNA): TGCGCCAGCAGCCAAGAGGCCCCCCTTAGCGGGGTTTACAATGAGCAGTTCTTC.

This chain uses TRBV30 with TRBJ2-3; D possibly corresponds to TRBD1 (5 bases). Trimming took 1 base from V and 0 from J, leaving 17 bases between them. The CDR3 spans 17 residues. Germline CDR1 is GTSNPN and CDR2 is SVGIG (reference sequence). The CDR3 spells CAWSAPRRGASTDTQYF. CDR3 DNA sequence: TGTGCCTGGAGTGCACCTAGAAGGGGCGCGAGCACAGATACGCAGTATTTT.

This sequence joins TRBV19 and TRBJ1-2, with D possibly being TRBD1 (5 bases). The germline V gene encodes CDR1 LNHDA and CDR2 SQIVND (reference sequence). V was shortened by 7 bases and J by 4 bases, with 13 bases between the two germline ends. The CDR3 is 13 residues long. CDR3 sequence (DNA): TGTGCCAGTAATGTGAGACAGTCCTATGGCTACACCTTC. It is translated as CASNVRQSYGYTF. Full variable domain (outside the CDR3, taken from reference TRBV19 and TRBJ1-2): DGGITQSPKYLFRKEGQNVTLSCEQNLNHDAMYWYRQDPGQGLRLIYYSQIVNDFQKGDIAEGYSVSREKKESFPLTVTSAQKNPTAFYLCASNVRQSYGYTFGSGTRLTVV.

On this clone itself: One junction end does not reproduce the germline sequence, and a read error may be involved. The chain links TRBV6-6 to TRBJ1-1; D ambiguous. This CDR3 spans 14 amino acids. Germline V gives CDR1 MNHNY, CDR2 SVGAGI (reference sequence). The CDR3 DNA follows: TGTGCCAGCAGTTACGTTCAGACGAACACTAAAGCTTTCTTT. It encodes CASSYVQTNTKAFF.

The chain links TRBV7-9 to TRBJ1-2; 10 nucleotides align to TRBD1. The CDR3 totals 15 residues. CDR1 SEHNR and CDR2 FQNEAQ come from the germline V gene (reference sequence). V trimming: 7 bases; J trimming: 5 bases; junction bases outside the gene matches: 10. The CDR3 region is CASTLSGGQGYGYTF. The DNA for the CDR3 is TGTGCCAGCACCCTATCGGGGGGACAGGGGTATGGCTACACCTTC.